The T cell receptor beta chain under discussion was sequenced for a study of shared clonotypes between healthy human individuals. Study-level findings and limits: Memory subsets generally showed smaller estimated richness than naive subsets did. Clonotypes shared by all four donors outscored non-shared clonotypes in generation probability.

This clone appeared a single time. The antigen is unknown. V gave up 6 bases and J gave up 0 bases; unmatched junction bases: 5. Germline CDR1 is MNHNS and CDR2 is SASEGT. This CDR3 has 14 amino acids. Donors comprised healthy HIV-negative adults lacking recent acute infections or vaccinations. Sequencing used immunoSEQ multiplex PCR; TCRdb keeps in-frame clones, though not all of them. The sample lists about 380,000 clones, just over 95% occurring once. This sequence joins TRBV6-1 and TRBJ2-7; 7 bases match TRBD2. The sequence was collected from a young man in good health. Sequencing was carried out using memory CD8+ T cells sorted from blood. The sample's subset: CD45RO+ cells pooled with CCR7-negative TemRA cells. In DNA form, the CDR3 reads TGTGCCAGCAGGACTAGCCTCAGCTCCTACGAGCAGTACTTC. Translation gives CASRTSLSSYEQYF.